This entry concerns a single TCR beta chain. As yet, its antigen is unknown. Sequencing used immunoSEQ multiplex PCR; TCRdb keeps in-frame clones, though not all of them. The sample contains around 77,000 clones, 70% to 80% of which appear only once. Germline V gives CDR1 SNHLY, CDR2 FYNNEI. J lost 4 bases, V lost 4 bases, and 5 bases had no gene match. The CDR3 runs to 14 residues. The entry originates in a study of radiotherapy plus CTLA-4 blockade in lung cancer. Notes on the study in general: In blood, early T cell clone dynamics reportedly predicted response best, together with interferon-beta. Tumor-origin TCR clones grew in blood after radiotherapy plus ipilimumab.

Ipilimumab-mediated CTLA-4 blockade plus focal radiation was given to patients having chemo-refractory metastatic non-small-cell lung cancer. This chain uses TRBV2 with TRBJ1-1, with 8 bases fitting TRBD1. This TCR was recovered from a human donor with non-small cell lung cancer whose response to radiotherapy plus ipilimumab could not be evaluated. Sequenced here: peripheral blood, sampled from a patient treated with radiotherapy plus ipilimumab. The CDR3 loop is CASSASTGVTEAFF. CDR3 in DNA: TGTGCCAGCAGTGCCTCGACAGGGGTCACTGAAGCTTTCTTT.